Listed below are T cell receptor beta chains from one sample, sequenced in a study of control samples from healthy donors and cancer patients. The repertoire was sequenced with immunoSEQ multiplex PCR; TCRdb's copy has only in-frame clones and lacks some. The sample shows 100,000 to 150,000 clones, approximately 92% of them seen only once. The source material was PBMCs. These receptors all stem from an older man with head and neck cancer. Each CDR3 is given with its conserved first and last residue. The D gene is left open where the match is weak. Clone size is not always given. Where it is, it says once, few, many or a class for expanded clones.

d_call j_call v_call clone_size cdr3_nt cdr3_aa
. TRBJ1-2 TRBV7-8 . TGTGCCAGCAGCTTAGTCGGGGGAAGAGGCTACACCTTC CASSLVGGRGYTF
. TRBJ1-4 TRBV11-2 . TGTGCCAGCAGCCCCAAACTAGGTGCCAGGGATGAAAAACTGTTTTTT CASSPKLGARDEKLFF
TRBD1 TRBJ2-5 TRBV5-5 . TGTGCCAGCAATGTCCCGGGACAGGCCCTGTACCAAGAGACCCAGTACTTC CASNVPGQALYQETQYF
. TRBJ1-1 TRBV6-5 once TGTGCCAGCAGGCTGGGAGGCAGCACTGAAGCTTTCTTT CASRLGGSTEAFF
TRBD2 TRBJ2-3 TRBV24-1 once TGTGCCACCAGTGATTCCGGCGGGAGGGCCGCAGATACGCAGTATTTT CATSDSGGRAADTQYF
. TRBJ1-2 TRBV6-5 . TGTGCCAGCTTCAAGGGACACCCCAATGGCTACACCTTC CASFKGHPNGYTF
. TRBJ1-2 TRBV6-6 . TGTGCCAGCAGTTACACCAAAGGAGTATTTGGCTACACCTTC CASSYTKGVFGYTF
TRBD1 TRBJ1-6 TRBV5-1 . TGCGCCAGCAGCTTGGCTGGGACAGGGAGCAGTTCACCCCTCCACTTT CASSLAGTGSSSPLHF
TRBD2 TRBJ2-1 TRBV2 . TGTGCCAGCAGTGAAATCAAAGGACTAGCGGGGGGCAATGAGCAGTTCTTC CASSEIKGLAGGNEQFF
. TRBJ2-1 TRBV15 . TGTGCCACCAGCGGTACACGCGGGACGCAGTTCTTC CATSGTRGTQFF
TRBD2 TRBJ2-7 TRBV6-2/TRBV6-3 . TGTGCCAGCAGTTACCCAGGGACTAGCGTCTCCTACGAGCAGTACTTC CASSYPGTSVSYEQYF
. TRBJ2-7 TRBV5-1 . TGCGCCAGCAGCTTGGCCCCTGGGTTAGGGAGCTACGAGCAGTACTTC CASSLAPGLGSYEQYF
TRBD2 TRBJ2-5 TRBV7-8 . TGTGCCAGCAGCTCCCGCCGACTAGCAGAGACCCAGTACTTC CASSSRRLAETQYF
TRBD1 TRBJ1-6 TRBV6-1 . TGTGCCAGCAGTGTCCCCCGAGGGACAGTTAATAATTCACCCCTCCACTTT CASSVPRGTVNNSPLHF
TRBD2 TRBJ2-7 TRBV18 . TGTGCCAGCTCACTCGGACTAGCGGACTCCTACGAGCAGTACTTC CASSLGLADSYEQYF
. TRBJ2-3 TRBV7-9 . TGTGCCAGCAGCTTAGCCTCGGGGGATACGCAGTATTTT CASSLASGDTQYF
. TRBJ2-1 TRBV7-9 . TGTGCTAGTGCTCTAGTCCCCTACAATGAGCAGTTCTTC CASALVPYNEQFF
. TRBJ2-3 TRBV6-1 . TGTGCCAGCAGTGAATTCAGAGGGAACACAGATACGCAGTATTTT CASSEFRGNTDTQYF
. TRBJ2-1 TRBV24-1 . TGTGCCACCAGTGATGGATCACTGAGTCCCAATGAGCAGTTCTTC CATSDGSLSPNEQFF
. TRBJ2-3 TRBV6-1 once TGTGCCAGCAGTGAAAGGGTGAAGGTGCCCCCAGATACGCAGTATTTT CASSERVKVPPDTQYF
. TRBJ2-2 TRBV30 . TGTGCCTGGAGGCGCAACCCGGGGGTAGGGGGTGCCGGGGAGCTGTTTTTT CAWRRNPGVGGAGELFF
TRBD1 TRBJ1-1 TRBV7-2 . TGTGCCAGCAAACGGGACAGCAACACTGAAGCTTTCTTT CASKRDSNTEAFF
TRBD2 TRBJ2-1 TRBV5-1 once TGCGCCAGCAGCCCCGCTCGGGGGGGTTACAATGAGCAGTTCTTC CASSPARGGYNEQFF
TRBD1 TRBJ1-1 TRBV5-1 . TGCGCCAGCAGCTTAAGACAGGGGGCTATAAACACTGAAGCTTTCTTT CASSLRQGAINTEAFF
. TRBJ2-5 TRBV7-9 . TGTGCCAGCAACCCCCAGAGGTCCCAAGAGACCCAGTACTTC CASNPQRSQETQYF
TRBD1 TRBJ1-5 TRBV6-1 . TGTGCCAGCAGTGAAGGGACAGGGATTAATCAGCCCCAGCATTTT CASSEGTGINQPQHF
. TRBJ1-2 TRBV19 . TGTGCCAGTAGCGTCGGGACAATCGGCTACACCTTC CASSVGTIGYTF
. TRBJ1-2 TRBV4-1 once TGCGCCAGCAGCCAAGATTTAGTAAAGCAGGGGCCGGACTATGGCTACACCTTC CASSQDLVKQGPDYGYTF
. TRBJ1-2 TRBV6-1 . TGTGCCAGCAGTGAAGGCTCAAGGAAAAGCTACACCTTC CASSEGSRKSYTF
TRBD2 TRBJ2-1 TRBV25-1 . TGTGCCAGCAGTGACCTTGGCACTAGCGGGAGGTCCAGTGAGCAGTTCTTC CASSDLGTSGRSSEQFF
. TRBJ1-5 TRBV2 . TGTGCCAGCAGTGAAGCGCTTAGGGGAAATCAGCCCCAGCATTTT CASSEALRGNQPQHF
. TRBJ2-7 TRBV5-6 . TGTGCCAGCAGCGTCGTACCCTACGAGCAGTACTTC CASSVVPYEQYF
. TRBJ2-3 TRBV5-1 . TGCGCCAGCCGGGCAGCGGATTACACAGATACGCAGTATTTT CASRAADYTDTQYF
. TRBJ2-1 TRBV11-2 . TGTGCCAGCAGCTTAAGTCAGGGTCGGTACAATGAGCAGTTCTTC CASSLSQGRYNEQFF
. TRBJ2-6 TRBV5-1 . TGCGCCAGCAGCTTAGAGTTTGGGAGTTATGGGGCCAACGTCCTGACTTTC CASSLEFGSYGANVLTF
. TRBJ2-2 TRBV19 . TGTGCCAGTAGTAGTCAGGGTAGGGACACCGGGGAGCTGTTTTTT CASSSQGRDTGELFF
TRBD1 TRBJ2-7 TRBV6-5 . TGTGCCAGCAGACGGACAGGGAGCTCCTACGAGCAGTACTTC CASRRTGSSYEQYF
TRBD1 TRBJ2-2 TRBV5-1 . TGCGCCAGCAGCGCCGGGACAGTGTTTGGGGGGGAGCTGTTTTTT CASSAGTVFGGELFF
. TRBJ2-1 TRBV9 . TGTGCCAGCAGCGACTTCTTTCAGGGTGAGCAGTTCTTC CASSDFFQGEQFF
. TRBJ2-1 TRBV3-1/TRBV3-2 . TGTGCCAGCAGCCAAGACCTATCCTCCTACAATGAGCAGTTCTTC CASSQDLSSYNEQFF